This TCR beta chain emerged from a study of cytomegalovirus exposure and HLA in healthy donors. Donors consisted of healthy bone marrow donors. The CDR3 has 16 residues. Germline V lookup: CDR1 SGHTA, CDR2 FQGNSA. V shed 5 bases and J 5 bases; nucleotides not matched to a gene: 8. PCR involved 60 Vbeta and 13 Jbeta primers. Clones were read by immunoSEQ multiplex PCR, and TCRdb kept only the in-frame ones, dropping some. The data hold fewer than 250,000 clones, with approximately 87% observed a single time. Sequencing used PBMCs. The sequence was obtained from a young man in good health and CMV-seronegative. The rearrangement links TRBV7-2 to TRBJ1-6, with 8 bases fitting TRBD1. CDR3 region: CASSPRTGTNNSPLHF. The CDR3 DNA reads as TGTGCCAGCAGCCCTCGGACAGGGACCAATAATTCACCCCTCCACTTT. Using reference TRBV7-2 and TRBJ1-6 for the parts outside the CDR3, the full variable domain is GAGVSQSPSNKVTEKGKDVELRCDPISGHTALYWYRQSLGQGLEFLIYFQGNSAPDKSGLPSDRFSAERTGGSVSTLTIQRTQQEDSAVYLCASSPRTGTNNSPLHFGNGTRLTVT.